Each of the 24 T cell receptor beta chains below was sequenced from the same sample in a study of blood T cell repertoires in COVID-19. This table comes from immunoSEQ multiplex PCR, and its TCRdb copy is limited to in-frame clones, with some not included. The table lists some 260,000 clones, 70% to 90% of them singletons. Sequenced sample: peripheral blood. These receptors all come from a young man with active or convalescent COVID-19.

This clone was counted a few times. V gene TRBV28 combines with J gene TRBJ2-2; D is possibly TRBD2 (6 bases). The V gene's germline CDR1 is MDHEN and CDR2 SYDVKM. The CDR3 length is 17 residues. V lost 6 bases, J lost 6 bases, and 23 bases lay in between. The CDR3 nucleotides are TGTGCCAGCAGCCCCTACGTTGGAGGGGTAACACCCGGGGAGCTGTTTTTT. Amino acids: CASSPYVGGVTPGELFF.

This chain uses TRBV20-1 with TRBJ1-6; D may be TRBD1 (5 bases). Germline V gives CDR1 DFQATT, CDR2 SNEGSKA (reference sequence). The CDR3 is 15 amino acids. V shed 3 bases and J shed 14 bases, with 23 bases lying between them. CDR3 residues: CSASIGETGPITLHF. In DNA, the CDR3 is TGCAGTGCTAGTATAGGGGAAACTGGCCCCATCACCCTCCACTTT.

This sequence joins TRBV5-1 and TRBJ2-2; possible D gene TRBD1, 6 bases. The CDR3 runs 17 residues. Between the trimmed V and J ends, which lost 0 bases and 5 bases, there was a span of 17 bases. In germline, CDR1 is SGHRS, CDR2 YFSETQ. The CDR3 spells CASSLGAQGGITGELFF. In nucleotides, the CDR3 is TGCGCCAGCAGCTTGGGCGCACAGGGTGGTATTACCGGGGAGCTGTTTTTT.

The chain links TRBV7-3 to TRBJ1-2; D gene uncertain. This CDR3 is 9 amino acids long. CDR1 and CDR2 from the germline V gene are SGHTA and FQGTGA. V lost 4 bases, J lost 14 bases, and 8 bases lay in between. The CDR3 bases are TGTGCCAGCAGCTCTCCCTTAACCTTC. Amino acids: CASSSPLTF.

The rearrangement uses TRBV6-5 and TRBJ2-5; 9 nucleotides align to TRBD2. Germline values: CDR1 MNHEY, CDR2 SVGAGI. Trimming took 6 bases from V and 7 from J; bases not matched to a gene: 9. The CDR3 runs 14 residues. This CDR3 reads CASRGLAPAGTQYF. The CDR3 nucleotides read TGTGCCAGCAGAGGACTAGCGCCCGCGGGGACCCAGTACTTC.

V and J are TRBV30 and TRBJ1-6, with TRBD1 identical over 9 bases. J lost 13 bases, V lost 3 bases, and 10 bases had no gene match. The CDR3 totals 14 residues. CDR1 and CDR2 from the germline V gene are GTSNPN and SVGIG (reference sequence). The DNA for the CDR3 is TGTGCCTGGAGGGGGGACAGGGTTGATGGGCCCCTCCACTTT. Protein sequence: CAWRGDRVDGPLHF. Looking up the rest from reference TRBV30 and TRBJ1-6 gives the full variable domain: SQTIHQWPATLVQPVGSPLSLECTVEGTSNPNLYWYRQAAGRGLQLLFYSVGIGQISSEVPQNLSASRPQDRQFILSSKKLLLSDSGFYLCAWRGDRVDGPLHFGNGTRLTVT.

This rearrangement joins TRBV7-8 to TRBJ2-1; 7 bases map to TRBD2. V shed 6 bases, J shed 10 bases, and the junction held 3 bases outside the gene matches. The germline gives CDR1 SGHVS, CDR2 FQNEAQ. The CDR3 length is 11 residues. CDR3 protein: CASRSSGEQFF. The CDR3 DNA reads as TGTGCCAGCAGATCTAGCGGCGAGCAGTTCTTC.

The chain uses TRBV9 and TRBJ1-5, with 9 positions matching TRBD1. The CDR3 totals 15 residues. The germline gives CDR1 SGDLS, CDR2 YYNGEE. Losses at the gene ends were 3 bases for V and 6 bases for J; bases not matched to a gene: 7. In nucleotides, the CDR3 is TGTGCCAGCAGCGCCGGACAGGGGAGGGGTCAGCCCCAGCATTTT. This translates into CASSAGQGRGQPQHF.

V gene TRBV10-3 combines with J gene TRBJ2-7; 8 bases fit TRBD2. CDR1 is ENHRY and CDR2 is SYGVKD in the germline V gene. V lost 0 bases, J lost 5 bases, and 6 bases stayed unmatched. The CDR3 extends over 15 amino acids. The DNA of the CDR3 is TGTGCCATCAGTGAGTCGGGTAGCGGGATCCACGAGCAGTACTTC. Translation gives CAISESGSGIHEQYF.

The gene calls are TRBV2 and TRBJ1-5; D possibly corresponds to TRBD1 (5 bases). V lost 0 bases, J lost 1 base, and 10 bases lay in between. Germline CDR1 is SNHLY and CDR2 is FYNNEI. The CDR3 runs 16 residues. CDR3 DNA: TGTGCCAGCAGTGAAGCTGGGGCAGGGAGCAATCAGCCCCAGCATTTT. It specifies CASSEAGAGSNQPQHF.

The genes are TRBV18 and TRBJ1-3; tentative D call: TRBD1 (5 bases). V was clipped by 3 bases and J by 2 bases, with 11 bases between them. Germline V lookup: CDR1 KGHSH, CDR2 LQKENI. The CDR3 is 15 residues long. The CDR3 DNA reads TGTGCCAGCTCACCTATCGAAGGGGCTGGAAACACCATATATTTT. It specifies CASSPIEGAGNTIYF.

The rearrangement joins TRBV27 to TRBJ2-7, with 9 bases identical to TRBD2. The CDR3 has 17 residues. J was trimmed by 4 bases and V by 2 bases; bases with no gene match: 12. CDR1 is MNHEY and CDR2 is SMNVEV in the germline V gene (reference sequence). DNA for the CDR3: TGTGCCAGCAGTTTAGAGGCGGGAGGGCCGAGATCGTACGAGCAGTACTTC. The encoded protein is CASSLEAGGPRSYEQYF.

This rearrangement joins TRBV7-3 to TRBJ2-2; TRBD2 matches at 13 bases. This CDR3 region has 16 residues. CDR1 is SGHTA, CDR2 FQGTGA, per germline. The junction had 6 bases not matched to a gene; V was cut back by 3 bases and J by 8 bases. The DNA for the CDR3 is TGTGCCAGCAGCTTGGGGACTAGCGGGATCTGGGGGGAGCTGTTTTTT. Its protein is CASSLGTSGIWGELFF.

In nucleotides, the CDR3 is TGCGCCAGCAGCGTAGACAGGGCCTACGAGCAGTACTTC. Amino acid sequence: CASSVDRAYEQYF. The rearrangement uses TRBV5-1 and TRBJ2-7; 7 bases are a match to TRBD1. J lost 2 bases, V lost 4 bases, and 3 bases had no gene match. Looked up from germline, CDR1 is SGHRS and CDR2 is YFSETQ. This CDR3 comprises 13 residues.

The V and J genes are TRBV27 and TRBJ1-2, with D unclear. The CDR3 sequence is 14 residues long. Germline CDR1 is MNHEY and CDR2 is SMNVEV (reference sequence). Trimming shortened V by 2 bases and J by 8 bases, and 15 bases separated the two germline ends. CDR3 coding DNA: TGTGCCAGCAGTTTAACCCCGCGAGGATGGGGCTACACCTTC. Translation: CASSLTPRGWGYTF.

CDR3 sequence reads: CSASGTSGGRLGETQYF. For the CDR3, the DNA is TGCAGTGCTAGTGGGACTAGCGGGGGAAGACTCGGAGAGACCCAGTACTTC. V and J are TRBV20-1 and TRBJ2-5, with 14 bases matching TRBD2. Trimming removed 3 bases from V and 4 bases from J; junction bases left unmatched: 10. The CDR3 is made up of 17 amino acids. Germline V gives CDR1 DFQATT, CDR2 SNEGSKA (reference sequence).

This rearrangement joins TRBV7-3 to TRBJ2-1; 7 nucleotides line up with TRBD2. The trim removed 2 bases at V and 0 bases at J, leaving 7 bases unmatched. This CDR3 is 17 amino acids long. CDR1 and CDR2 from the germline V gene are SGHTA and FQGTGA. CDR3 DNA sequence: TGTGCCAGCAGCTTAGGCGGGGAGGGGAGCTCCTACAATGAGCAGTTCTTC. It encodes CASSLGGEGSSYNEQFF.

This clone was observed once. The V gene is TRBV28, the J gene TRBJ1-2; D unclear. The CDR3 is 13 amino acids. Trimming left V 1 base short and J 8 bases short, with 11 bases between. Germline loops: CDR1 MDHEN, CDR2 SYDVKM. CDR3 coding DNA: TGTGCCAGCAGTTTATACGGGTCTCGAGGCTACACCTTC. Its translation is CASSLYGSRGYTF.

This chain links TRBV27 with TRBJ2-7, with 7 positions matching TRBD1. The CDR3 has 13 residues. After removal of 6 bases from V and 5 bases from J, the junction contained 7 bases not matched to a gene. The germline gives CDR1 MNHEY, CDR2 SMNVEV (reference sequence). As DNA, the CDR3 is TGTGCCAGCAGGGACAGGTATATCCACGAGCAGTACTTC. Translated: CASRDRYIHEQYF.

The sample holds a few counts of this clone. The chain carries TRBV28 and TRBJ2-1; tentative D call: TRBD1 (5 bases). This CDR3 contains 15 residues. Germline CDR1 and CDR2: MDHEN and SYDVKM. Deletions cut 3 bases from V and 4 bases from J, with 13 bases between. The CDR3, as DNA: TGTGCCAGCAGTTTCTTGGGGCCGGCGTACAATGAGCAGTTCTTC. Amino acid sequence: CASSFLGPAYNEQFF.

The CDR3 DNA sequence: TGTGCCACCCGCATGGCAGGGACAGGGGTTGCCAAAAACATTCAGTACTTC. It yields the protein CATRMAGTGVAKNIQYF. The chain links TRBV27 to TRBJ2-4; 10 positions agree with TRBD1. After removal of 10 bases from V and 1 base from J, the junction contained 13 bases not matched to a gene. Germline CDR1 and CDR2: MNHEY and SMNVEV (reference sequence). The CDR3 length is 17 residues.

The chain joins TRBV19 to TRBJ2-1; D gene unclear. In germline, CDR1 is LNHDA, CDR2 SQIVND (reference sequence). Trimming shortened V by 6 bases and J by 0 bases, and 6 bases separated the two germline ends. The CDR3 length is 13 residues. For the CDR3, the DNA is TGTGCCAGTAGGAGTATCTCCTACAATGAGCAGTTCTTC. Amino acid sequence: CASRSISYNEQFF.

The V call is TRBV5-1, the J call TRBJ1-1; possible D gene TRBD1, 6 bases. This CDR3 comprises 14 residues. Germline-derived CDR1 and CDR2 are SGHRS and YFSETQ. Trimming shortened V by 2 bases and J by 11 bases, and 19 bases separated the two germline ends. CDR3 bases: TGCGCCAGCAGCTTCGACAGGTACCAAGAGGAGGCTTTCTTT. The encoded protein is CASSFDRYQEEAFF.

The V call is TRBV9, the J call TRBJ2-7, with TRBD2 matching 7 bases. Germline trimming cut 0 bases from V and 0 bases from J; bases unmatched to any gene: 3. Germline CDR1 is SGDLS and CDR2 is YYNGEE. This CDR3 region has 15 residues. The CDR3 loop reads CASSVGASGSYEQYF. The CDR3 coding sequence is TGTGCCAGCAGCGTAGGGGCTAGCGGCTCCTACGAGCAGTACTTC.